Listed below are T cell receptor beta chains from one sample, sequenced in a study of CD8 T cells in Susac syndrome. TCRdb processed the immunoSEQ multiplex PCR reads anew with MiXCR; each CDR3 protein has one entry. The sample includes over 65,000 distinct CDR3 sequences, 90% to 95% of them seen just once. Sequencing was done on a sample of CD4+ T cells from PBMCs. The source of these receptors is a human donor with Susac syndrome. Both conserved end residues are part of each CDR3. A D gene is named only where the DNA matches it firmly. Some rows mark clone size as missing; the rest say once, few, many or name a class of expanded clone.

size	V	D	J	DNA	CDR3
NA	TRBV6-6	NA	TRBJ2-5	TGTGCCATCCAGGGGGGCACGATAGAGACCCAGTACTTC	CAIQGGTIETQYF
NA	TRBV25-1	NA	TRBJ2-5	TGTGCCAGCAGTGGGACACGGAGGGCCCAGTACTTC	CASSGTRRAQYF
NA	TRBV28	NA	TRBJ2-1	TGTGCCAGCAGTTTAAAGCTCCTACTGGGCGGTGGGGATGAGCAGTTCTTC	CASSLKLLLGGGDEQFF
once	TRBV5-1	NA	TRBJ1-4	TGCGCCAGCAGGGATAGGGGCGTAGTGGGTGAAAAACTGTTTTTT	CASRDRGVVGEKLFF
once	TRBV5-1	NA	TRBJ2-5	TGCGCCAGCAGCTTGGTAGGAGGTATCGAGACCCAGTACTTC	CASSLVGGIETQYF
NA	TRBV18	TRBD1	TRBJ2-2	TGTGCCAGCTCACTCGGACAGGTGAAGACCGGGGAGCTGTTTTTT	CASSLGQVKTGELFF
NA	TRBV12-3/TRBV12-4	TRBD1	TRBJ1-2	TGTGCCAGCAGTCCGGGACAGCACTATGGCTACACCTTC	CASSPGQHYGYTF
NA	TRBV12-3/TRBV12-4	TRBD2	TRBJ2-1	TGTGCCAGCGGGCGGACTAGCGGGGGGTTTGAGCAGTTCTTC	CASGRTSGGFEQFF
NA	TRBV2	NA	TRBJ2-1	TGTGCCAGCAGGGGACATGGGGGGTCGAATGAGCAGTTCTTC	CASRGHGGSNEQFF
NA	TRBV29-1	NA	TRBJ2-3	TGCAGCGTTGACCCCAGGGAGAGGACAGATACGCAGTATTTT	CSVDPRERTDTQYF
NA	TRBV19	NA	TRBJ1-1	TGTGCCAGCAAAAACCGGGAAAACACTGAAGCTTTCTTT	CASKNRENTEAFF
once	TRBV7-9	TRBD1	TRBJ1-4	TGTGCCAGCACCCGGATGCAGGGGGCGGGAAATGAAAAACTGTTTTTT	CASTRMQGAGNEKLFF
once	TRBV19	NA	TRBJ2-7	TGTGCCAGTAGCACCCCGGGACATTTCTACGAGCAGTACTTC	CASSTPGHFYEQYF
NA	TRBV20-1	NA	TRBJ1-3	TGCAGTGCTCAGGACCTCTCTGGAAACACCATATATTTT	CSAQDLSGNTIYF
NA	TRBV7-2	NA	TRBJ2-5	TGTGCCAGCAGCTCTGGACATTTACAAGAGACCCAGTACTTC	CASSSGHLQETQYF
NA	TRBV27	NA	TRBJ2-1	TGTGCCAGCAGTTTTGGAGGGGCGCTTAGGAATGAGCAGTTCTTC	CASSFGGALRNEQFF
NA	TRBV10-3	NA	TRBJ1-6	TGTGCCTCGACCGCAGTGGCAGGCAATTCACCCCTCCACTTT	CASTAVAGNSPLHF
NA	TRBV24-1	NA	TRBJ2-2	TGTGCCACCAGTGATCCCCGGGACCCCACCGGGGAGCTGTTTTTT	CATSDPRDPTGELFF
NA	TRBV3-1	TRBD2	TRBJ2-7	TGTGCCAGCAGCCTAGCGGGTTCTAGCGGGAGCCGCGAGCAGTACTTC	CASSLAGSSGSREQYF
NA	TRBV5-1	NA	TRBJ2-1	TGCGCCAGCAGCTTGAGGGACTCGGCAAATGAGCAGTTCTTC	CASSLRDSANEQFF
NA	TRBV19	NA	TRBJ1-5	TGTGCCAGTAGTGTATGGGATACAGGAAGGAATCAGCCCCAGCATTTT	CASSVWDTGRNQPQHF
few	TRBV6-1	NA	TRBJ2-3	TGTGCCACCGCCGCGGCGGGCGTCACAGATACGCAGTATTTT	CATAAAGVTDTQYF
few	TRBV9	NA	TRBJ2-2	TGTGCCAGCAGCGGGGCGGGAAGCGGGGAGCTGTTTTTT	CASSGAGSGELFF
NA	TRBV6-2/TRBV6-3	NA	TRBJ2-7	TGTGCCAGCAGTCAAGGACAGCCCCATGTGAACGAGCAGTACTTC	CASSQGQPHVNEQYF
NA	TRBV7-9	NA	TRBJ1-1	TGTGCCAGCAGCTTCATGCAGAACACTGAAGCTTTCTTT	CASSFMQNTEAFF
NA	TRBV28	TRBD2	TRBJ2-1	TGTGCCAGCAATGACAAACCCGGGAGGGCCCATGAGCAGTTCTTC	CASNDKPGRAHEQFF
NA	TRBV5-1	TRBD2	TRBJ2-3	TGCGCCAGCAGAACCGGACTAGCCACAGATACGCAGTATTTT	CASRTGLATDTQYF
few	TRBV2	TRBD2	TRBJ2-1	TGTGCCAGCAGTGAAGCTGGGACTAGCGGCCTTTACGTTGAGCAGTTCTTC	CASSEAGTSGLYVEQFF
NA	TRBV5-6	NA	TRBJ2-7	TGTGCCAGCAGCTTTCAGGGGCCACTAACCTACGAGCAGTACTTC	CASSFQGPLTYEQYF
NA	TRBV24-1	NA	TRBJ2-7	TGTGCCACCAGTGATTTTCGTGCGGGGGCAAATAACGAGCAGTACTTC	CATSDFRAGANNEQYF
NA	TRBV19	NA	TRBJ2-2	TGTGCCAGTAGTATCCTGGCAGGCGGTTACACCGGGGAGCTGTTTTTT	CASSILAGGYTGELFF